These T cell receptor beta chains were read from a single sample in a study of blood T cell repertoires in COVID-19. The table came from immunoSEQ multiplex PCR; TCRdb's copy has only in-frame clones and leaves some out. Found here are approximately 190,000 clones, around 90% of them singletons; the top ten hold approximately 0.5%. The material sequenced was peripheral blood. These receptors were collected from a man aged 50 or older with acute or convalescent COVID-19. CDR3s include the opening cysteine and the closing phenylalanine or tryptophan. The order of the fields is V gene, D gene, clone size, J gene, CDR3 DNA, CDR3 protein. A D gene is named only where the DNA matches it firmly. The size field is filled for only some rows; it gives once, few, many or a size class.

>TRBV28|NA|NA|TRBJ1-1
TGTGCCAGCAGTTACGACAGACTCACTGAAGCTTTCTTT
CASSYDRLTEAFF
>TRBV6-6|TRBD1|NA|TRBJ1-5
TGTGCCAGCAGCCTCAGGGGGGACAATCAGCCCCAGCATTTT
CASSLRGDNQPQHF
>TRBV30|NA|NA|TRBJ2-3
TGTGCCTGGACCCCAGGAGGTAGCCGCACAGATACGCAGTATTTT
CAWTPGGSRTDTQYF
>TRBV2|TRBD2|NA|TRBJ2-5
TGTGCCAGCAGTGAAGGGTGGACGGGGGGGCCGGGTACAGAGACCCAGTACTTC
CASSEGWTGGPGTETQYF
>TRBV6-5|TRBD1|few|TRBJ2-1
TGTGCCAGCAGTCGACAGGGAACCGCACACAATGAGCAGTTCTTC
CASSRQGTAHNEQFF
>TRBV10-3|NA|NA|TRBJ1-2
TGTGCCATCAGTGAAGCGGCTGGCTACACCTTC
CAISEAAGYTF
>TRBV5-6|NA|NA|TRBJ2-3
TGTGCCAGCAGACCAAATGCTGGAGGTATGCAAGATACGCAGTATTTT
CASRPNAGGMQDTQYF
>TRBV7-9|NA|NA|TRBJ1-6
TGTGCCAGCAGCTTAGGGGCCGCGAGCTCCTATAATTCACCCCTCCACTTT
CASSLGAASSYNSPLHF
>TRBV29-1|TRBD2|NA|TRBJ2-5
TGCAGCGTTGAGCGGGGGAGCAGCCAAGAGACCCAGTACTTC
CSVERGSSQETQYF
>TRBV5-1|NA|once|TRBJ2-3
TGCGCCAGCAGCTTGGGACTTGGTGATACGCAGTATTTT
CASSLGLGDTQYF
>TRBV7-9|TRBD1|NA|TRBJ1-4
TGTGCCAGCAGCTTATCACAGGGGGCAACTAATGAAAAACTGTTTTTT
CASSLSQGATNEKLFF
>TRBV18|TRBD1|NA|TRBJ2-4
TGTGCCAGCTCACCAGGACAGGGGTTAGACAAAAACATTCAGTACTTC
CASSPGQGLDKNIQYF
>TRBV30|NA|once|TRBJ1-5
TGTGCCTGGAGTGTACGGGGGTGGCTGCGTCAGCCCCAGCATTTT
CAWSVRGWLRQPQHF
>TRBV5-6|NA|NA|TRBJ2-2
TGTGCCAGCAGCACTACGTCGGGGATCACCTCGAGGAACACCGGGGAGCTGTTTTTT
CASSTTSGITSRNTGELFF
>TRBV5-1|NA|NA|TRBJ1-2
TGCGCCAGCAGCAGAACAGGGCGGTACGGCTACACCTTC
CASSRTGRYGYTF
>TRBV6-5|TRBD1|NA|TRBJ2-1
TGTGCCAGCGGTTCCGGGACAGGGGGCGATGAGCAGTTCTTC
CASGSGTGGDEQFF
>TRBV13|TRBD1|once|TRBJ1-6
TGTGCCAGCAGCCTAGGGACAGTTATTTCACCCCTCCACTTT
CASSLGTVISPLHF
>TRBV6-6|TRBD1|NA|TRBJ1-2
TGTGCCAGCAGTTTAACGGGACAGGGGTCCTACACCTTC
CASSLTGQGSYTF
>TRBV4-3|TRBD1|NA|TRBJ2-1
TGCGCCAGCAGCCACCGACAGGGAAATGAGCAGTTCTTC
CASSHRQGNEQFF
>TRBV19|TRBD2|NA|TRBJ2-5
TGTGCCAGTAGTATCGCAGCGGGACTAGCGGGAGGAGAGACCCAGTACTTC
CASSIAAGLAGGETQYF
>TRBV28|NA|NA|TRBJ1-3
TGTGCCAGCATGGAGGGGAATGCTGGAAACACCATATATTTT
CASMEGNAGNTIYF
>TRBV4-1|TRBD1|NA|TRBJ2-7
TGCGCCAGCAGCCAAGAGGGACAGGGTGGGGGCGAGCAGTACTTC
CASSQEGQGGGEQYF
>TRBV2|TRBD1|NA|TRBJ1-3
TGTGCCAGCAGCGAAGGGACAGCCTCTGGAAACACCATATATTTT
CASSEGTASGNTIYF